This T cell receptor (beta chain) was captured by sequencing in a study of neurological immune-mediated disorders (dated by TCRdb to between 2018 and 2021). Regarding the complete study: Of the 35 or so multiple sclerosis patients, around 31 had relapsing-remitting MS and 3 had secondary progressive MS. Using UMI-based sequencing, the study compared peripheral blood TCR-beta repertoires from patients with HTLV-I-associated myelopathy (HAM/TSP), patients with multiple sclerosis, and healthy controls. Longitudinal samples, technical triplicates and paired sorted CD4+ and CD8+ T-cell subsets, alongside PBMC samples, were included among the roughly 110 TCR-beta libraries. The cohort comprised 65 to 75 subjects: approximately 15 HAM/TSP patients, 35 or so multiple sclerosis patients and approximately 20 healthy controls.

To synthesize cDNA, template-switch 5'RACE was performed with a primer carrying a 10-nucleotide random unique molecular identifier so that each TCR transcript was tagged. Every sequencing run covered 15-18 subjects and yielded more than 170 million TCR-beta sequences. The RNeasy kit was used for extraction of total RNA. TCR-beta VDJ regions were amplified with primers for the TCR constant region and the 5'RACE anchor, using the KAPA Real-time Library Amplification kit. A first PCR added sample indexes and Illumina adaptors, and a second PCR then raised library yield. After purification with Ampure beads, the TCR product of roughly 650 bp was size-selected on a 2% E-gel SizeSelection system. Before pooling, library quality was assessed on a Bioanalyzer, concentration was determined with Qubit, and library quantification was performed with the Kapa Library Quantification kit. An Illumina HiSeq 2500 was used to sequence the libraries paired-end at 2 x 150 bp. To increase sequence diversity, 25-30% phiX was spiked into each library pool. In the authors' own workflow: The UMI-based MiGEC pipeline processed quality-filtered reads and removed over 80% of raw TCR sequences during error correction. VDJ genes were aligned to IMGT germline references, and clonotypes were defined by unique CDR3 amino acid sequence plus V-J genes. Clonal expansion, Shannon diversity and CDR3 relatedness (CalcPairwiseDistances, ClusterSamples) were evaluated with VDJtools, and phylogenetic trees were built with CLCbio workbench. Expanded clones were defined as having at least 8 unique UMIs, based on coefficient-of-variation modelling across technical triplicates. The public reads were reprocessed in TCRdb via fastp at Q25 and MiXCR, keeping in-frame beta chains. Entries are consolidated by CDR3 protein sequence, retaining the most common genes and DNA. These V and J calls are TCRdb output, not the study's own analysis. The sample table lists some 66,000 distinct CDR3 sequences, roughly 4.5% of them with a count of one. In total, the top ten clones hold 6.9% of the sample.

For the unsorted PBMC libraries, 2 million PBMCs were stored in RNAlater at -80 degrees C until RNA extraction and were used to generate the libraries. Multiple sclerosis patients were enrolled in a US clinical protocol under which disease progression was evaluated by magnetic resonance imaging. Peripheral blood was subjected to Ficoll-Hypaque density gradient centrifugation to isolate PBMCs, which were then cryopreserved in liquid nitrogen. The V end loses 6 bases and the J end loses 3 bases, and a stretch of 15 bases separates them. The cysteine opens and the valine closes a CDR3 of 14 amino acids. Only the CDR3 region is kept as DNA, spanning 42 bases read in frame from base 1. Per the germline V gene (reference sequence), LNHNV is the CDR1 and YYDKDF is the CDR2. Results and caveats for the whole study, not just this receptor: The MS cluster showed no association with clinical or MRI features, and the authors stated that larger cohorts are needed. No identical CDR3 amino acid sequences were found to be shared among expanded clones across subjects, suggesting that TCR-beta repertoires were private in all groups. In phylogenetic analysis, the repertoires of 18 of 34 MS patients grouped into a cluster of related CDR3 sequences, which suggests a possible signature at the repertoire level. TCR clonal expansion was highest in HAM/TSP patients and lowest in MS patients, with MS patients falling below even healthy controls.

With respect to this clonotype: The target of this receptor is not known. It has no much larger one-base neighbor in the sample; base qualities were not kept.

This TCR was recovered from a man aged 30 to 39 with multiple sclerosis. The rearrangement combines TRBV15 with TRBJ2-7, with the D gene not confidently named. Sequencing input: PBMCs. Read as DNA, the sequence is TGTGCCACCAGGGGTCCTCGGAAAGGCTACGAGCAGTACGTC. The translation is CATRGPRKGYEQYV.